This is a list of T cell receptor beta chains from one sample in a study of human T cells and chemical hapten exposure. Each CDR3 protein gets one entry after TCRdb re-called the RACE reads with MiXCR. The data hold approximately 97,000 distinct CDR3 sequences, with approximately 10% observed a single time. Sequenced sample: whole blood. The receptors were gathered from a female donor in good health. Some clones in this sample may be carry-over from other donors' samples. Each CDR3 is given with its conserved first and last residue. The D gene is left open where the match is weak. Only part of the rows carry a size: once, few, many, or a class if the clone is expanded.

cdr3_length,d_call,v_call,j_call,clone_size,cdr3_aa,cdr3_nt
14,TRBD1,TRBV2,TRBJ2-1,.,CASRRGQGYNEQFF,TGTGCCAGCCGCCGGGGACAGGGCTACAATGAGCAGTTCTTC
16,TRBD2,TRBV4-3,TRBJ2-1,.,CASSQYSGPAGNEQFF,TGCGCCAGCAGCCAGTATAGCGGGCCTGCGGGAAATGAGCAGTTCTTC
10,.,TRBV21-1,TRBJ1-2,many,CASTPLGYTF,TGTGCCAGCACCCCTCTTGGCTACACCTTC
14,.,TRBV28,TRBJ1-1,many,CASSEQVPNTEAFF,TGTGCCAGCAGCGAACAGGTCCCGAACACTGAAGCTTTCTTT
12,TRBD2,TRBV19,TRBJ2-1,.,CASSRLANEQFF,TGTGCCAGTAGTAGACTAGCGAATGAGCAGTTCTTC
18,.,TRBV27,TRBJ2-2,medium-sized,CASSPIPSRLGNAGELFF,TGTGCCAGCAGTCCGATCCCCAGCAGACTAGGAAACGCCGGGGAGCTGTTTTTT
13,.,TRBV29-1,TRBJ2-3,many,CSVERGLTDTQYF,TGCAGCGTTGAGAGGGGTCTCACAGATACGCAGTATTTT
12,TRBD1,TRBV29-1,TRBJ2-7,many,CSVGTGGNEQYF,TGCAGCGTGGGGACAGGGGGGAACGAGCAGTACTTC
16,.,TRBV5-1,TRBJ1-1,few,CASSANSGILYTEAFF,TGCGCCAGCAGCGCGAACTCAGGGATTTTGTACACTGAAGCTTTCTTT
13,.,TRBV6-2/TRBV6-3,TRBJ2-1,.,CAMSRDSRGEQFF,TGTGCCATGTCTAGGGACTCCCGTGGGGAGCAGTTCTTC
14,TRBD2,TRBV5-1,TRBJ2-7,few,CASSKNSAGGEQYF,TGCGCCAGCAGCAAAAATTCAGCGGGAGGGGAGCAGTACTTC
17,.,TRBV28,TRBJ1-5,few,CASSSPATTPSNQPQHF,TGTGCCAGCAGTTCCCCCGCAACCACTCCCAGCAATCAGCCCCAGCATTTT
13,.,TRBV29-1,TRBJ2-5,many,CSTLGSSQETQYF,TGCAGCACTCTCGGGAGTTCCCAAGAGACCCAGTACTTC
17,.,TRBV21-1,TRBJ1-5,few,CASSNYQGLYSNQPQHF,TGTGCCAGCAGCAACTATCAGGGACTTTATAGCAATCAGCCCCAGCATTTT
15,TRBD2,TRBV6-5,TRBJ2-1,few,CASTDRLAEYNEQFF,TGTGCCAGCACCGATCGACTAGCGGAATACAATGAGCAGTTCTTC
16,TRBD1,TRBV9,TRBJ2-3,.,CASSTPRTGGDDTQYF,TGTGCCAGCAGCACCCCCCGGACAGGGGGCGATGATACGCAGTATTTT
14,.,TRBV3-1,TRBJ1-4,few,CASTTGSANEKLFF,TGTGCCAGCACCACAGGGTCGGCTAATGAAAAACTGTTTTTT
13,.,TRBV27,TRBJ1-1,few,CASSWQGNTEAFF,TGTGCCAGCAGTTGGCAGGGAAACACTGAAGCTTTCTTT
13,TRBD2,TRBV29-1,TRBJ2-3,.,CSVTGGVTDTQYF,TGCAGCGTTACGGGGGGAGTAACAGATACGCAGTATTTT
13,TRBD2,TRBV5-5,TRBJ2-5,few,CASSRTSFGTQYF,TGTGCCAGCAGCCGGACTAGTTTCGGGACCCAGTACTTC
13,.,TRBV29-1,TRBJ1-1,.,CSVVEGRGTEAFF,TGCAGCGTTGTAGAGGGGCGAGGGACTGAAGCTTTCTTT
14,.,TRBV29-1,TRBJ2-1,few,CSVGMTSSYNEQFF,TGCAGCGTTGGCATGACCTCCTCCTACAATGAGCAGTTCTTC
12,.,TRBV28,TRBJ2-7,many,CASSPPLKEQYF,TGTGCCAGCAGTCCCCCCTTGAAAGAGCAGTACTTC
13,TRBD1,TRBV24-1,TRBJ1-1,few,CATRTGGGTEAFF,TGTGCCACTAGGACAGGGGGCGGCACTGAAGCTTTCTTT
15,TRBD1,TRBV29-1,TRBJ2-1,many,CSVSLDRGRIYEQFF,TGCAGCGTTTCTCTAGACAGGGGGCGCATTTATGAGCAGTTCTTC
15,.,TRBV5-6,TRBJ2-3,.,CASSLGDRTTDTQYF,TGTGCCAGCAGCTTAGGGGACCGGACCACAGATACGCAGTATTTT
17,TRBD2,TRBV4-2,TRBJ2-2,.,CASSQGTSGHRTGELFF,TGTGCCAGCAGCCAAGGTACTAGCGGGCATCGAACCGGGGAGCTGTTTTTT
12,.,TRBV29-1,TRBJ2-1,many,CSVEAEYNEQFF,TGCAGCGTTGAAGCGGAATACAATGAGCAGTTCTTC
15,.,TRBV6-5,TRBJ2-3,many,CASSSLGGRGDTQYF,TGTGCCAGCAGTTCTCTGGGGGGTAGGGGAGATACGCAGTATTTT
19,TRBD2,TRBV18,TRBJ2-1,few,CASSPRRASGRADRNEQFF,TGTGCCAGCTCACCACGGAGGGCTAGCGGGAGGGCCGATCGGAATGAGCAGTTCTTC
15,.,TRBV12-3/TRBV12-4,TRBJ2-7,few,CASSSIIGGSYEQYF,TGTGCCAGCAGTTCAATAATCGGAGGCTCCTACGAGCAGTACTTC